The 9 T cell receptor beta chains listed next were all sequenced from one sample in a study of molecular identifiers for immune sequencing clone quantification. Each CDR3 protein gets one entry after TCRdb re-called the PCR reads with MiXCR. The table lists about 500,000 distinct CDR3 sequences, roughly a fifth of them singletons. Sequenced: naive CD8+ T cells from blood, with Jurkat cell RNA spiked in. Subset denoted: FACS-sorted CD8+CD4-CCR7+CD45RA+ naive T cells. These receptors came from a human donor in good health. Some libraries in this study had Jurkat cell RNA spiked in.

The chain joins TRBV4-3 to TRBJ2-7; D gene unclear. The V end lost 0 bases, the J end lost 4 bases, and 10 bases lay between the germline ends. The CDR3 spans 14 residues. The germline V gene has CDR1 LGHNA and CDR2 YSLEER. The CDR3 sequence is CASSQEVEIYEQYF. The CDR3, as DNA: TGCGCCAGCAGCCAAGAGGTCGAGATATACGAGCAGTACTTC.

The chain is built from TRBV6-2 or TRBV6-3 and TRBJ1-5; a possible D gene is TRBD1 (6 bases). Germline lookup yields CDR1 MNHEY and CDR2 SVGEGT. CDR3 size: 15 residues. The ends were cut back, 4 bases at V and 3 bases at J, with 13 bases in the middle. CDR3 in DNA: TGTGCCAGCAGTTTCCCGGGACAATACAATCAGCCCCAGCATTTT. Its translation is CASSFPGQYNQPQHF.

A few counts support this clonotype. The chain couples TRBV2 to TRBJ2-3, with D perhaps matching TRBD1 or TRBD2 (7 bases each). Germline V gives CDR1 SNHLY, CDR2 FYNNEI. Deletions cut 6 bases from V and 2 bases from J, with 21 bases between. The CDR3 has 17 residues. In DNA form, the CDR3 reads TGTGCCAGCAGCGACGCCGGGGAGGGGGCGGACACAGATACGCAGTATTTT. The encoded protein is CASSDAGEGADTDTQYF.

This clonotype showed up many times. J is TRBJ2-2 and V is TRBV12-3 or TRBV12-4, with D possibly being TRBD1 or TRBD2 (6 bases each). This CDR3 spans 16 amino acids. V lost 5 bases to trimming and J lost 2 bases, with 15 bases between them. The CDR3, as DNA: TGTGCCAGCAGTCACCCTGGGGGGCTAAACACCGGGGAGCTGTTTTTT. This sequence encodes CASSHPGGLNTGELFF.

This clonotype has more than one count but fewer than ten. CDR3 residues: CASSLALGSTGELFF. In nucleotides, the CDR3 is TGTGCCAGCAGCTTGGCATTGGGGAGCACCGGGGAGCTGTTTTTT. The chain carries TRBV5-6 and TRBJ2-2; a possible D gene is TRBD2 (5 bases). Trimming cost V 0 bases and J 4 bases, with 10 bases left between them. The CDR3 covers 15 residues. Germline lookup yields CDR1 SGHDT and CDR2 YYEEEE.

This clonotype was detected ten times or more. The chain couples TRBV20-1 to TRBJ2-5; 11 positions agree with TRBD2. This CDR3 spans 17 amino acids. Germline V gives CDR1 DFQATT, CDR2 SNEGSKA (reference sequence). The junction had 9 bases not matched to a gene; V was cut back by 3 bases and J by 0 bases. CDR3 protein: CSASMTSGAYYQETQYF. The CDR3 nucleotides read TGCAGTGCTAGCATGACTAGCGGGGCCTATTACCAAGAGACCCAGTACTTC.

The rearrangement links TRBV2 to TRBJ2-7, with 8 bases identical to TRBD1. The CDR3 is made up of 18 amino acids. Germline V gene lookup returns CDR1 SNHLY and CDR2 FYNNEI. V shed 5 bases and J 2 bases; nucleotides not matched to a gene: 17. The CDR3 loop reads CASSPPDRVGFFAYEQYF. As DNA, the CDR3 is TGTGCCAGCAGTCCCCCGGACAGGGTAGGGTTTTTCGCCTACGAGCAGTACTTC.

In this sample, this clonotype turned up many times. The chain carries TRBV19 and TRBJ1-4; D unresolved. Germline CDR1 reads LNHDA; CDR2 reads SQIVND (reference sequence). Trimming stripped 3 bases from V and 0 bases from J, with 17 bases between. This CDR3 is built from 18 residues. The CDR3 DNA is TGTGCCAGTAGTATTCCGGCCGTAGAGGGTGCAACTAATGAAAAACTGTTTTTT. Residues: CASSIPAVEGATNEKLFF.

This clonotype occurred many times. J is TRBJ2-3 and V is TRBV4-1; 10 nucleotides align to TRBD2. The CDR3 runs to 19 residues. Unmatched junction bases numbered 13, after V lost 2 bases and J lost 2 bases. CDR1 is MGHRA and CDR2 is YSYEKL in the germline V gene. The CDR3 region is CASSQQPSGGGFVTDTQYF. As DNA, the CDR3 is TGCGCCAGCAGCCAACAACCGAGCGGGGGGGGCTTCGTCACAGATACGCAGTATTTT.